This TCR beta chain emerged from a study of Graves' ophthalmopathy and Graves' hyperthyroidism. Study in general: Specimen type is peripheral blood, obtained at initial diagnosis before any treatment.

Additional autoimmune diseases, uncontrolled infections, pregnancy or lactation disqualified patients. The V end lost 3 bases, the J end lost 1 base, and 6 bases lay between the germline ends. Per germline, CDR1 MNHNS and CDR2 SASEGT. This CDR3 spans 13 amino acids. In its sample, this clonotype was seen many times. TCR beta CDR3 regions were amplified from RNA transcripts. The authors performed first-round RT-PCR with HTBI primers and then a second-round multiplex PCR. TCRdb re-called the multiplex PCR reads with MiXCR, one entry per CDR3 protein. Here the sample spans some 210,000 distinct CDR3 sequences, 25% to 35% being singletons.

The specimen sequenced was peripheral blood. The chain employs TRBV6-1 and TRBJ1-1; D is uncertain. The receptor was isolated from a man in his forties or fifties with Graves' ophthalmopathy. The CDR3 sequence is CASSDETNTEAFF. The DNA for the CDR3 is TGTGCCAGCAGTGACGAGACGAACACTGAAGCTTTCTTT.